What follows are 13 T cell receptor beta chains derived from one specimen sequenced in a study of brain metastases from non-small cell lung cancer. Data came from immunoSEQ multiplex PCR; TCRdb stores just in-frame clones and leaves some out. Seen here are 300 to 350 clones, around 83% observed once, and the top ten hold approximately 14%. The sample was tissue from a brain metastasis. The receptors stem from a donor older than 35 with non-small cell lung cancer.

In the case of this clone: The germline gene is not matched at one end of the junction; a read error may be the cause. The gene calls are TRBV7-7 and TRBJ1-1; a weak D match, TRBD1 (5 bases). The V gene's germline CDR1 is SSHAT and CDR2 FNYEAQ (reference sequence). This CDR3 contains 16 residues. The CDR3 nucleotides are TGTGCTAGCAGCTTAGCGGTGAAGGGGAGGAACACTGAAGCTTTCTTT. Translating it yields CASSLAVKGRNTEAFF. The full variable domain, completed using reference TRBV7-7 and TRBJ1-1, is GAGVSQSPRYKVTKRGQDVTLRCDPISSHATLYWYQQALGQGPEFLTYFNYEAQPDKSGLPSDRFSAERPEGSISTLTIQRTEQRDSAMYRCASSLAVKGRNTEAFFGQGTRLTVV.

The chain links TRBV6-5 to TRBJ2-3, with D tentatively TRBD1 or TRBD2 (6 bases each). Per germline, CDR1 MNHEY and CDR2 SVGAGI. Trimming removed 5 bases from V and 6 bases from J, with 18 bases in between. The CDR3 spans 15 residues. The CDR3 spells CASSRRGILADTQYF. The CDR3 region has the DNA TGTGCCAGCAGTCGGAGGGGGATTTTGGCGGATACGCAGTATTTT.

As regards this clone: Germline is not matched at one junction end, which may reflect a read error. Additional DNA sequences in this sample encode the identical CDR3. This chain joins TRBV27 and TRBJ2-2; D tentatively reads TRBD1 or TRBD2 (5 bases each). Germline V gene lookup returns CDR1 MNHEY and CDR2 SMNVEV (reference sequence). The CDR3 is 16 residues long. CDR3 sequence (DNA): TGTGCCAGCAGTTTACTCGCGACAGCCACCACCGGGGAGTTGTTTTTT. Residues: CASSLLATATTGELFF.

The rearrangement joins TRBV7-2 to TRBJ2-2, with TRBD1 identical over 9 bases. Germline V gene lookup returns CDR1 SGHTA and CDR2 FQGNSA. The CDR3 has 15 residues. J lost 3 bases, V lost 6 bases, and 5 bases had no gene match. CDR3 sequence: CASRGQGGDTGELFF. The CDR3 bases are TGTGCCAGCAGGGGACAGGGAGGGGACACCGGGGAGCTGTTTTTT.

The genes are TRBV18 and TRBJ1-1, with no clear D. CDR1 KGHSH and CDR2 LQKENI come from the germline V gene. This CDR3 contains 13 residues. V gave up 1 base and J gave up 10 bases, with 13 bases separating them. CDR3 nucleotides: TGTGCCAGCTCACCACTAGAGGCCCTAGGAGCTTTCTTT. The encoded protein is CASSPLEALGAFF.

Comments on this clone: Germline is not matched at one junction end, which may reflect a read error. Other nucleotide sequences from this sample produce the same CDR3. V is TRBV29-1 and J is TRBJ2-5; tentative D call: TRBD1 (6 bases). This CDR3 has 16 amino acids. Germline V gene data show CDR1 as SQVTM and CDR2 as ANQGSEA. CDR3: CSVEDPHEGQKETQYF. CDR3 nucleotide sequence: TGCAGTGTTGAAGATCCTCACGAAGGACAGAAAGAGACCCAGTACTTC.

The rearrangement uses TRBV6-2 or TRBV6-3 and TRBJ2-1, with 7 bases lining up with TRBD2. Trimming at V came to 2 bases and at J to 8 bases, leaving 6 bases not matched to a gene. From germline, CDR1 is MNHEY and CDR2 SVGEGT. The CDR3 loop spans 14 amino acids. CDR3 DNA: TGTGCCAGCAGTTACCCCGGGAGGCTGGATGAGCAGTTCTTC. Translation: CASSYPGRLDEQFF.

The chain recombines TRBV5-6 with TRBJ1-6, with no clear D. CDR1 and CDR2 (germline): SGHDT, YYEEEE. The CDR3 extends over 14 amino acids. With 0 bases removed from V and 7 bases from J, the gap between germline ends came to 8 bases. The CDR3 sequence: CASSLGPANSPLHF. The DNA of the CDR3 is TGTGCCAGCAGCTTGGGGCCTGCGAATTCACCCCTCCACTTT.

The rearrangement uses TRBV30 and TRBJ1-6; D perhaps matches TRBD1 (5 bases). V lost 0 bases and J 5 bases, leaving 11 bases between the germline ends. Germline CDR1 GTSNPN, CDR2 SVGIG (reference sequence). This CDR3 has 15 amino acids. The CDR3 loop reads CAWSVGGTNNSPLHF. Here the CDR3 DNA reads TGTGCCTGGAGTGTTGGGGGAACGAATAATTCACCCCTCCACTTT.

This chain joins TRBV4-2 and TRBJ2-1, with 13 bases aligning to TRBD2. The germline gives CDR1 LGHNA, CDR2 YNFKEQ. Trimming cost V 0 bases and J 7 bases; bases outside gene matches: 3. CDR3 length: 16 residues. The chain's CDR3 is CASSQDGTSGANEQFF. As DNA, the CDR3 is TGTGCCAGCAGCCAAGATGGGACTAGCGGGGCGAATGAGCAGTTCTTC.

The CDR3 spells CASRFTGSDTQYF. CDR3 coding DNA: TGTGCCAGCAGGTTTACGGGTTCAGATACGCAGTATTTT. This chain connects TRBV28 to TRBJ2-3; the D is unclear. This CDR3 contains 13 residues. Trimming took 6 bases from V and 4 from J, leaving 11 bases between them. CDR1 and CDR2 from the germline V gene are MDHEN and SYDVKM.

The J gene is TRBJ2-3, the V gene TRBV7-2; TRBD2 is a possible D gene (6 bases). From germline, CDR1 is SGHTA and CDR2 FQGNSA. This CDR3 comprises 15 residues. Trimming cost V 4 bases and J 4 bases, with 15 bases left between them. The CDR3: CASSSRDLNPDTQYF. The DNA of the CDR3 is TGTGCCAGCAGCTCCCGGGACTTAAATCCAGATACGCAGTATTTT.

The V gene is TRBV30, the J gene TRBJ1-2, with 9 bases that match TRBD1. With 3 bases clipped from V and 5 bases from J, the junction kept 7 bases outside the gene matches. The germline V gene encodes CDR1 GTSNPN and CDR2 SVGIG (reference sequence). The CDR3 sequence is 14 residues long. The CDR3 reads CAWSAQTGGYGYTF. The CDR3 DNA sequence: TGTGCCTGGAGCGCCCAGACAGGGGGATATGGCTACACCTTC. Full variable domain (rest looked up from reference TRBV30 and TRBJ1-2): SQTIHQWPATLVQPVGSPLSLECTVEGTSNPNLYWYRQAAGRGLQLLFYSVGIGQISSEVPQNLSASRPQDRQFILSSKKLLLSDSGFYLCAWSAQTGGYGYTFGSGTRLTVV.